This entry features one T cell receptor (beta chain) sequence. Its antigen remains unknown. Per the germline V gene, CDR1 is DFQATT and CDR2 is SNEGSKA (reference sequence). The CDR3 consists of 15 residues. The V end lost 8 bases, the J end lost 1 base, and 21 bases lay between the germline ends. The sample originates from a study of tumor-infiltrating lymphocytes in glioblastoma multiforme. Study results and caveats: RNA-based TCR sequencing may distort clone frequencies, since cells carry unequal TCR transcript numbers. The TCR and somatic mutation analysis included just one glioblastoma patient.

Three nested ARM-PCR rounds with V-beta and C-beta primers built TCRB libraries. Input was 0.45 to 0.5 ug total RNA, reverse-transcribed with a C-beta primer. No unique molecular identifiers were described for these TCRB libraries. MiXCR was run by TCRdb on the multiplex PCR reads, yielding one entry per CDR3 protein. The sample consists of 8,900 or so distinct CDR3 sequences, over 60% of them appearing once. This chain joins TRBV20-1 and TRBJ2-7, with a tentative D call TRBD1 (5 bases). The receptor's source is a male donor with glioblastoma. Sequencing used brain tumor tissue. The CDR3 DNA is TGCAGTACTGACCCGGACATCGACCAGTCCTACGAGCAGTACTTC. Amino acids: CSTDPDIDQSYEQYF.